A single sample is the source of the 21 T cell receptor beta chains below, sequenced in a study of PD-1 blockade in classical Hodgkin lymphoma. Sequenced by immunoSEQ multiplex PCR; TCRdb stores in-frame clones only, minus some. The sample has 100,000 or so clones, about 89% seen once. Patients all relapsed after autologous stem cell transplantation, and there was variation in brentuximab vedotin exposure. The starting material was peripheral blood mononuclear cells (PBMCs), obtained before the second cycle of nivolumab. These receptors were taken from a human donor with classical Hodgkin lymphoma.

Remarks on this clone: At one boundary the junction diverges from the germline segment, which might be a read error. The V call is TRBV7-2, the J call TRBJ1-2; 8 bases agree with TRBD1. The CDR3 is 15 residues long. Germline-derived CDR1 and CDR2 are SGHTA and FQGNSA. This CDR3 reads CASSTGTGPNYGYIF. The CDR3 region has the DNA TGTGCCAGCAGCACAGGGACAGGCCCCAACTATGGCTACATCTTC.

This sequence joins TRBV27 and TRBJ1-2; 7 bases fit TRBD1. Germline assignment: CDR1 MNHEY and CDR2 SMNVEV (reference sequence). With 0 bases clipped from V and 7 bases from J, the junction kept 11 bases outside the gene matches. CDR3 length: 16 residues. CDR3 sequence reads: CASSLSSDRVGVGYTF. In DNA form, the CDR3 reads TGTGCCAGCAGTTTATCGTCTGACAGGGTCGGTGTTGGCTACACCTTC.

This chain links TRBV30 with TRBJ1-6; TRBD1 might be the D (5 bases). This CDR3 region has 14 residues. The ends were cut back, 0 bases at V and 17 bases at J, with 20 bases in the middle. Germline V CDR1 and CDR2: GTSNPN, SVGIG (reference sequence). The DNA for the CDR3 is TGTGCCTGGAGTGTTATTTTTGAGGGGTCCCCCGTCCACTTT. Translated: CAWSVIFEGSPVHF.

This CDR3 reads CASSETGTGGRNEKLFF. CDR3 DNA sequence: TGCGCCAGCAGCGAAACCGGGACAGGGGGCCGGAATGAAAAACTGTTTTTT. V usage is TRBV4-3 and J usage is TRBJ1-4; 12 positions match TRBD1. The V gene end was trimmed by 5 bases and the J gene end by 5 bases; junction bases not matched to a gene: 9. The CDR3 consists of 17 residues. Looked up from germline, CDR1 is LGHNA and CDR2 is YSLEER.

Written as DNA, the CDR3 is TGTGCCAGCAGCCGTACAGGGGACCGGAATCAGCCCCAGCATTTT. Encoded protein: CASSRTGDRNQPQHF. V is TRBV7-9 and J is TRBJ1-5; 7 bases match TRBD1. The CDR3 runs 15 residues. The V gene end was trimmed by 5 bases and the J gene end by 4 bases; junction bases not matched to a gene: 8. Germline V gives CDR1 SEHNR, CDR2 FQNEAQ (reference sequence).

The V call is TRBV4-2, the J call TRBJ1-5; 8 positions agree with TRBD1. The V gene's germline CDR1 is LGHNA and CDR2 YNFKEQ. CDR3 length equals 16 residues. Trimming removed 4 bases from V and 6 bases from J; junction bases left unmatched: 11. CDR3 loop: CASSLDQDREGQPQHF. The CDR3 DNA is TGTGCCAGCAGCCTCGATCAGGACAGGGAGGGTCAGCCCCAGCATTTT.

The CDR3 reads CASSQDRGVDFTDTQYF. The CDR3 nucleotides are TGTGCCAGCAGCCAAGATCGGGGGGTAGATTTCACAGATACGCAGTATTTT. The rearrangement uses TRBV4-2 and TRBJ2-3, with 7 nucleotides matching TRBD2. CDR1 and CDR2 (germline): LGHNA, YNFKEQ. The length of the CDR3 is 17 residues. Losses at the gene ends were 0 bases for V and 2 bases for J; bases not matched to a gene: 8.

This clone occurred a few times. The chain recombines TRBV5-1 with TRBJ1-4, with no clear D. Trimming pared 2 bases from V and 8 bases from J, leaving 13 bases between. This CDR3 region has 14 residues. Germline V lookup: CDR1 SGHRS, CDR2 YFSETQ. CDR3 nucleotide sequence: TGCGCCAGCAGCTTAATTGACCCGGTGGAAAAACTGTTTTTT. Translating it yields CASSLIDPVEKLFF.

The chain combines TRBV5-1 with TRBJ2-3; possibly TRBD1 or TRBD2 for D (5 bases each). The CDR3 has 14 residues. Per germline, CDR1 SGHRS and CDR2 YFSETQ. V lost 2 bases and J lost 2, with 9 bases in between. The CDR3 region is CASSFEGTTDTQYF. CDR3 bases: TGCGCCAGCAGCTTCGAGGGGACCACAGATACGCAGTATTTT. The variable domain in full, with the rest retrieved from reference TRBV5-1 and TRBJ2-3, is KAGVTQTPRYLIKTRGQQVTLSCSPISGHRSVSWYQQTPGQGLQFLFEYFSETQRNKGNFPGRFSGRQFSNSRSEMNVSTLELGDSALYLCASSFEGTTDTQYFGPGTRLTVL.

V gene TRBV6-1 combines with J gene TRBJ2-1; unclear D gene. Trimming pared 2 bases from V and 7 bases from J, leaving 9 bases between. Germline V gene data show CDR1 as MNHNS and CDR2 as SASEGT. The CDR3 length is 13 residues. The CDR3 reads CASSENLLNEQFF. Written as DNA, the CDR3 is TGTGCCAGCAGTGAAAACCTGTTGAATGAGCAGTTCTTC.

J is TRBJ1-1 and V is TRBV19; D is unresolved. The V end was cut by 2 bases, the J end by 8 bases, with 15 bases between. CDR3 length equals 14 residues. Germline lookup yields CDR1 LNHDA and CDR2 SQIVND (reference sequence). The DNA for the CDR3 is TGTGCCAGTAGTATATTACAGAGCTTTGAGGAAGCTTTCTTT. Its protein product is CASSILQSFEEAFF.

This sequence joins TRBV27 and TRBJ1-5; D is uncertain. CDR3 length equals 14 residues. Germline V gene sequence: CDR1 MNHEY, CDR2 SMNVEV (reference sequence). V was clipped by 5 bases and J by 2 bases, with 10 bases between them. The CDR3 bases are TGTGCCAGCAGTCCCACCGGCGGCAATCAGCCCCAGCATTTT. It encodes CASSPTGGNQPQHF.

The J gene is TRBJ1-5, the V gene TRBV28; tentatively, D is TRBD1 (6 bases). V was pared by 7 bases and J by 7 bases, with 20 bases between. Germline CDR1 reads MDHEN; CDR2 reads SYDVKM. The CDR3 consists of 15 residues. CDR3: CASTITQTGSQPQHF. CDR3 nucleotides: TGTGCCAGCACTATTACCCAAACAGGGAGCCAGCCCCAGCATTTT. Full variable domain (remainder filled in from reference TRBV28 and TRBJ1-5): DVKVTQSSRYLVKRTGEKVFLECVQDMDHENMFWYRQDPGLGLRLIYFSYDVKMKEKGDIPEGYSVSREKKERFSLILESASTNQTSMYLCASTITQTGSQPQHFGDGTRLSIL.

V usage is TRBV6-4 and J usage is TRBJ2-7; D is tentatively TRBD1 or TRBD2 (5 bases each). The ends were cut back, 6 bases at V and 2 bases at J, with 26 bases in the middle. The CDR3 loop spans 18 amino acids. Germline lookup yields CDR1 MRHNA and CDR2 SNTAGT. For the CDR3, the DNA is TGTGCCAGCAGGGGACGTGGTTTCCCCCAACGGTCCACCTACGAGCAGTACTTC. Protein: CASRGRGFPQRSTYEQYF.

J is TRBJ2-5 and V is TRBV10-3, with D perhaps TRBD1 (6 bases). This CDR3 is built from 16 residues. CDR1 is ENHRY, CDR2 SYGVKD, per germline. Trimming cost V 0 bases and J 5 bases, with 16 bases left between them. CDR3: CAISESGAQWGETQYF. DNA of the CDR3: TGTGCCATCAGTGAGTCGGGGGCACAATGGGGGGAGACCCAGTACTTC.

This clone appeared a few times. The chain carries TRBV7-5 and TRBJ1-5. TRBV7-5 is tagged as a pseudogene. The CDR3 sequence is 15 residues long. The CDR3 region has the DNA TGTGTCAGAAGTAGGCGGCGGGGCCGCAATCAGCCCCAGCATTTT. It encodes CVRSRRRGRNQPQHF.

The chain links TRBV4-3 to TRBJ1-2; D not certain. The CDR3 length is 15 residues. Trimming took off 1 base at V and 5 bases at J, with 14 bases between the two ends. CDR1 and CDR2 (germline): LGHNA, YSLEER. CDR3 amino acids: CASSQGGRVPYGYTF. The CDR3 bases are TGCGCCAGCAGCCAAGGGGGAAGGGTACCGTATGGCTACACCTTC.

This sequence joins TRBV9 and TRBJ2-3; TRBD1 matches at 8 bases. V shed 0 bases, J shed 4 bases, and the junction held 4 bases outside the gene matches. The CDR3 sequence is 15 residues long. Germline lookup yields CDR1 SGDLS and CDR2 YYNGEE. CDR3: CASSVAGGASDTQYF. The CDR3 DNA follows: TGTGCCAGCAGCGTAGCAGGGGGCGCATCAGATACGCAGTATTTT.

The gene calls are TRBV7-8 and TRBJ2-1; D possibly matches TRBD1 or TRBD2 (5 bases each). V dropped 6 bases and J dropped 0 bases, with 9 bases sitting between them. From germline, CDR1 is SGHVS and CDR2 FQNEAQ. The length of the CDR3 is 14 residues. The CDR3 DNA is TGTGCCAGCAGGAGGGGAAGCTCCTACAATGAGCAGTTCTTC. Translation gives CASRRGSSYNEQFF.

CDR3: CASSWGGPGTGELFF. The CDR3 bases are TGTGCCAGCAGTTGGGGGGGCCCGGGCACCGGGGAGCTGTTTTTT. The J gene is TRBJ2-2, the V gene TRBV27; D may be TRBD2 (7 bases). The CDR3 covers 15 residues. Germline-derived CDR1 and CDR2 are MNHEY and SMNVEV (reference sequence). V dropped 4 bases and J dropped 4 bases, with 13 bases sitting between them.

The V gene is TRBV27, the J gene TRBJ2-3; 7 nucleotides align to TRBD1. V shed 4 bases and J 8 bases; nucleotides not matched to a gene: 18. Per germline, CDR1 MNHEY and CDR2 SMNVEV (reference sequence). The CDR3 totals 17 residues. CDR3 bases: TGTGCCAGCAGTTCCCTCGACAGGGCCCCGCTCCCGGGTACGCAGTATTTT. Translating gives CASSSLDRAPLPGTQYF.